The clone carrying this T cell receptor (beta chain) occurred many times. This entry is derived from a study of metastatic and nonmetastatic thyroid tumors. TCRdb re-called the PCR reads through MiXCR. Here the sample spans about 45,000 clones, roughly 4% being singletons. Trimming removed 6 bases from V and 11 bases from J; junction bases left unmatched: 14. In germline, CDR1 is SNHLY, CDR2 FYNNEI. The CDR3 is 14 amino acids. Before thyroid surgery, none of the patients had received any treatment. Material: blood. The gene calls are TRBV2 and TRBJ1-1; 8 nucleotides line up with TRBD1. The sequence came from a female donor with papillary thyroid cancer or a benign thyroid nodule (not recorded which). Some clones in this sample may be carry-over from other donors' samples. For the CDR3, the DNA is TGTGCCAGCAGCGCACGGACAGGGTTCGGTTTGGCTTTCTTT. Protein sequence: CASSARTGFGLAFF.